This T cell receptor (beta chain) was captured in a study of control samples from healthy donors and cancer patients (dated by TCRdb to the early 2020s). V was cut back by 1 base and J by 4 bases, leaving a gap of 7 bases between them. As encoded in the germline V gene, CDR1 is LGHNA while CDR2 is YSLEER. Including cysteine and phenylalanine, the CDR3 has 14 amino acids. The kept DNA is CDR3 alone, 42 bases in frame from the first base. Library creation used the immunoSEQ multiplex PCR assay. Drawn from immuneACCESS, this table holds only the in-frame rearrangements with V and J called that TCRdb kept. Clones are partly lost; checked studies trace under half to an unresolved V gene and leave the rest unexplained. A total of about 130,000 clones appear in this sample, 85% to 95% of them only once. The ten largest clonotypes hold 13% to 15% of the sample. For this clone: This receptor's antigen is unknown. No base-level quality is on record; no much larger clone is a single base apart.

Sequencing was done on a sample of PBMCs. This receptor was obtained from a man aged 55-75 years with colorectal cancer. Recombination linked TRBV4-3 to TRBJ1-4, with the identity of the D gene unclear. The CDR3 here reads CASSQAGINEKLFF. Read as DNA, the sequence is TGCGCCAGCAGCCAAGCGGGTATTAATGAAAAACTGTTTTTT.